This T cell receptor (beta chain) derives from a study of T cell changes during pregnancy in multiple sclerosis. Data came from immunoSEQ multiplex PCR; TCRdb stores just in-frame clones and leaves some out. The sample includes 90,000 to 95,000 clones, 80% to 95% of them seen just once. The CDR3 loop spans 17 amino acids. Trimming stripped 0 bases from V and 8 bases from J, with 19 bases between. In germline, CDR1 is MGHRA, CDR2 YSYEKL. The clonotype originates from a female donor with multiple sclerosis, enrolled in a pregnancy study. The chain links TRBV4-1 to TRBJ1-4; no firm D call. The material was peripheral blood, obtained in the first trimester of pregnancy. As DNA, the CDR3 is TGCGCCAGCAGCCAAGAGCCCGACGGATTAGCGGAAGAAAAACTGTTTTTT. It encodes CASSQEPDGLAEEKLFF.